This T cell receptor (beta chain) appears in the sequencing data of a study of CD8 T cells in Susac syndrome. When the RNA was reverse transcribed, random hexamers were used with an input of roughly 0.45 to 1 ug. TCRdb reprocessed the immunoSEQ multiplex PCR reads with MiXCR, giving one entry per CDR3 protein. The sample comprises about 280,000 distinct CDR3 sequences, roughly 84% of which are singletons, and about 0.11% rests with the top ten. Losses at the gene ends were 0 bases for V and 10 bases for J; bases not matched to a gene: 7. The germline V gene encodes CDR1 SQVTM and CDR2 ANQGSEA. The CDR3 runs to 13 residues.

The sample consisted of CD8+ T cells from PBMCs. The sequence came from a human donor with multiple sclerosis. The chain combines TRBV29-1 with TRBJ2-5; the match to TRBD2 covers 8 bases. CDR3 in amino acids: CSVEDIAGWSQYF. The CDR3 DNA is TGCAGCGTTGAAGATATAGCGGGATGGAGCCAGTACTTC. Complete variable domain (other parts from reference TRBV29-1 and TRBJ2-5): SAVISQKPSRDICQRGTSLTIQCQVDSQVTMMFWYRQQPGQSLTLIATANQGSEATYESGFVIDKFPISRPNLTFSTLTVSNMSPEDSSIYLCSVEDIAGWSQYFGPGTRLLVL.